These T cell receptor beta chains were read from a single sample in a study of shared clonotypes between healthy human individuals. Assay: immunoSEQ multiplex PCR; the TCRdb copy retains only in-frame clones and omits some. The sample records about 680,000 clones, just over 90% being singletons. The sample consisted of naive CD8+ T cells sorted from blood. The origin of the receptors is a man aged 25-45 years in good health. The CDR3 runs from the conserved cysteine through the conserved F or W. D genes are given only for firm matches.

TRBV9	TRBJ2-5	TRBD1	CASSSGQRETQYF
TRBV6-5	TRBJ2-2	TRBD2	CASSTSGTGELFF
TRBV15	TRBJ2-7	TRBD2	CATSMREKLYEQYF
TRBV11-2	TRBJ2-1	.	CASSGLASYNEQFF
TRBV5-4	TRBJ1-2	.	CAQQRRGEYGYTF
TRBV11-2	TRBJ2-2	.	CASSLWGTGEGTGELFF
TRBV2	TRBJ1-3	.	CASSVGGAPGNTIYF
TRBV27	TRBJ2-2	TRBD1	CASSPGTGNTGELFF
TRBV4-2	TRBJ2-1	.	CASSQALLANEQFF
TRBV2	TRBJ2-1	.	CASSFLGYEQFF
TRBV21-1	TRBJ2-7	.	CASSKSDRGDSYEQYF
TRBV28	TRBJ2-5	.	CASSFTRGGETQYF
TRBV28	TRBJ2-2	TRBD2	CASSFSGRAGTGELFF
TRBV5-1	TRBJ2-1	.	CASSFRDGGYYNEQFF
TRBV11-2	TRBJ2-5	.	CASSLEYGQQETQYF
TRBV7-2	TRBJ2-1	.	CASSLISPSVEQFF
TRBV4-3	TRBJ2-7	.	CASSQDGAYEQYF
TRBV5-5	TRBJ2-7	TRBD1	CASSFADREYEQYF
TRBV7-9	TRBJ1-2	.	CASSLATRANYGYTF
TRBV7-9	TRBJ2-1	.	CASSSTGKAYNEQFF